These 26 T cell receptor beta chains originate from one sample sequenced in a study of Graves' ophthalmopathy and Graves' hyperthyroidism. Amplified TCR beta CDR3 regions were obtained using RNA transcripts as template. HTBI primers served in a first-round RT-PCR, which a second-round multiplex PCR followed. TCRdb re-called the multiplex PCR reads through MiXCR, storing one row per CDR3 protein. Of 500,000 to 600,000 distinct CDR3 sequences in the sample, about 35% were seen once. The sample taken for sequencing was peripheral blood or thyroid tissue (not recorded which). The receptor source for this set is an adult man with Graves' hyperthyroidism.

V and J are TRBV9 and TRBJ2-5; 13 bases are a match to TRBD2. V was pared by 2 bases and J by 3 bases, with 7 bases of the junction left unmatched. The germline CDR1 and CDR2 sequences are SGDLS and YYNGEE. The CDR3 has 17 amino acids. The CDR3 sequence: CASSVTGLAGEEETQYF. In nucleotides, the CDR3 is TGTGCCAGCAGCGTGACAGGACTAGCGGGAGAGGAAGAGACCCAGTACTTC. Looking up the rest from reference TRBV9 and TRBJ2-5 gives the full variable domain: DSGVTQTPKHLITATGQRVTLRCSPRSGDLSVYWYQQSLDQGLQFLIQYYNGEERAKGNILERFSAQQFPDLHSELNLSSLELGDSALYFCASSVTGLAGEEETQYFGPGTRLLVL.

This clonotype was seen at least ten times. The chain recombines TRBV29-1 with TRBJ1-3; 10 bases line up with TRBD1. Germline V lookup: CDR1 SQVTM, CDR2 ANQGSEA. Trimming removed 6 bases from V and 2 bases from J; junction bases left unmatched: 4. This CDR3 has 14 amino acids. CDR3 bases: TGCAGCGTGACCGGGACAGGGGCTGGAAACACCATATATTTT. Amino acid sequence: CSVTGTGAGNTIYF.

This clonotype was seen only a few times. One end of the junction does not line up with germline, which may come from a read error. The V gene is TRBV20-1, the J gene TRBJ1-2; a weak D match, TRBD1 (5 bases). Germline V gene data show CDR1 as DFQATT and CDR2 as SNEGSKA (reference sequence). The CDR3 sequence is 15 residues long. In DNA, the CDR3 is TGCAGTGCTGACTTACGACAGTCAACTAACTGTGGCTACACCTTC. This encodes CSADLRQSTNCGYTF.

V and J are TRBV29-1 and TRBJ1-2; D is unresolved. Germline values: CDR1 SQVTM, CDR2 ANQGSEA. V dropped 6 bases and J dropped 6 bases, with 11 bases sitting between them. CDR3 length equals 11 residues. The CDR3: CSVGGIHGYTF. The CDR3 nucleotides are TGCAGCGTCGGCGGAATACATGGCTACACCTTC.

This clonotype was picked up a small number of times. This rearrangement joins TRBV5-8 to TRBJ1-4; 8 bases align to TRBD1. The CDR3 consists of 14 residues. Germline lookup yields CDR1 SGHTS and CDR2 YDEGEE. V trimming: 5 bases; J trimming: 8 bases; junction bases outside the gene matches: 8. As DNA, the CDR3 is TGTGCCAGCAGTTTTCCAGGGGGCGAGGAAAAACTGTTTTTT. Translating gives CASSFPGGEEKLFF.

This clonotype showed up many times. Its ends do not fully match the called genes, so a read error is possible. The CDR3 region is CASSLKNQETQYF. The CDR3 DNA reads TGTGCTAGCAGCCTAAAAAACCAAGAGACCCAGTACTTC. The chain is built from TRBV7-7 and TRBJ2-5; D call uncertain. In germline, CDR1 is SSHAT, CDR2 FNYEAQ (reference sequence). The CDR3 runs 13 residues.

This clonotype has more than one count but fewer than ten. The V call is TRBV28, the J call TRBJ1-1; the match to TRBD1 covers 12 bases. With V trimmed by 2 bases and J by 1 base, 2 bases remained unmatched. The CDR3 length is 16 residues. Germline lookup yields CDR1 MDHEN and CDR2 SYDVKM. The CDR3 DNA reads as TGTGCCAGCAGTTTAGGGACAGGGGGCACGAACACTGAAGCTTTCTTT. Translated, it gives CASSLGTGGTNTEAFF.

This clonotype was recorded at least ten times. The DNA for the CDR3 is TGCAGCGGCGCAGGGGATGGCTACGAGCAGTACTTC. It is translated as CSGAGDGYEQYF. This rearrangement joins TRBV29-1 to TRBJ2-7; tentative D call: TRBD1 (6 bases). This CDR3 is 12 amino acids long. Trimming took off 7 bases at V and 3 bases at J, with 13 bases between the two ends. Germline values: CDR1 SQVTM, CDR2 ANQGSEA.

The chain joins TRBV20-1 to TRBJ2-2, with D tentatively TRBD2 (5 bases). The CDR3 length is 19 residues. The germline CDR1 and CDR2 sequences are DFQATT and SNEGSKA (reference sequence). V lost 1 base and J lost 3, with 24 bases in between. In DNA, the CDR3 is TGCAGTGCTAGAGGGACTTCCGCCCCGTTGGCAGTTGACACCGGGGAGCTGTTTTTT. Translated, it gives CSARGTSAPLAVDTGELFF.

This clonotype came up many times. V is TRBV19 and J is TRBJ1-5, with 7 bases lining up with TRBD1. With 5 bases clipped from V and 4 bases from J, the junction kept 8 bases outside the gene matches. Germline V CDR1 and CDR2: LNHDA, SQIVND (reference sequence). The CDR3 runs to 15 residues. In DNA, the CDR3 is TGTGCCAGTAGTGCCGGGACAGCGGGTAATCAGCCCCAGCATTTT. This encodes CASSAGTAGNQPQHF.

As concerns this clonotype: At one of its ends the junction is not consistent with the germline gene, which may arise from a read error. The J gene is TRBJ1-2, the V gene TRBV11-1, with no clear D. CDR3 length: 12 amino acids. CDR1 is SGHAT, CDR2 FQDESV, per germline (reference sequence). CDR3 DNA sequence: TGTGCCAGCGGCTTAGTTACCGGTGGCTACACCTTC. Residues: CASGLVTGGYTF.

This clonotype was counted many times. The rearrangement uses TRBV19 and TRBJ1-5; D not certain. V was pared by 6 bases and J by 2 bases, with 11 bases between. From germline, CDR1 is LNHDA and CDR2 SQIVND (reference sequence). The CDR3 spans 14 residues. CDR3 nucleotide sequence: TGTGCCAGTAGGCGCGCAGACGGCAATCAGCCCCAGCATTTT. Translation: CASRRADGNQPQHF. Full variable domain (outside the CDR3, taken from reference TRBV19 and TRBJ1-5): DGGITQSPKYLFRKEGQNVTLSCEQNLNHDAMYWYRQDPGQGLRLIYYSQIVNDFQKGDIAEGYSVSREKKESFPLTVTSAQKNPTAFYLCASRRADGNQPQHFGDGTRLSIL.

This clonotype was observed many times. The rearrangement uses TRBV20-1 and TRBJ1-5; the D gene is possibly TRBD1 (6 bases). Trimming pared 4 bases from V and 2 bases from J, leaving 15 bases between. CDR1 and CDR2 from the germline V gene are DFQATT and SNEGSKA (reference sequence). This CDR3 is built from 15 residues. The CDR3 here is CSATHAEGGNQPQHF. The CDR3 bases are TGCAGTGCTACCCACGCGGAGGGGGGCAATCAGCCCCAGCATTTT.

There are many counts of this clonotype. The rearrangement links TRBV20-1 to TRBJ2-7, with D unresolved. This CDR3 comprises 12 residues. V was trimmed by 0 bases and J by 4 bases, leaving 7 bases between them. Germline CDR1 DFQATT, CDR2 SNEGSKA (reference sequence). CDR3 region: CSAREEPYEQYF. The CDR3 DNA follows: TGCAGTGCTAGAGAGGAGCCATACGAGCAGTACTTC.

This clonotype has ten or more counts. V gene TRBV7-2 combines with J gene TRBJ2-7; 8 bases match TRBD1. Germline CDR1 reads SGHTA; CDR2 reads FQGNSA. J lost 7 bases, V lost 4 bases, and 12 bases had no gene match. The CDR3 sequence is 15 residues long. The CDR3: CASSWGQALYGEQYF. The CDR3 DNA sequence: TGTGCCAGCAGCTGGGGACAGGCTTTATACGGGGAGCAGTACTTC.

The chain couples TRBV12-3 or TRBV12-4 to TRBJ1-1; D may be TRBD1 (5 bases). Trimming pared 6 bases from V and 3 bases from J, leaving 20 bases between. The CDR3 contains 16 residues. CDR3 amino acids: CASSPQGFEQYTEAFF. Written as DNA, the CDR3 is TGTGCCAGCAGCCCTCAGGGTTTCGAGCAGTACACTGAAGCTTTCTTT.

This clonotype was found a few times. This chain uses TRBV3-1 with TRBJ1-1, with D uncertain. The CDR3 is made up of 16 amino acids. CDR1 is LGHDT and CDR2 is YNNKEL in the germline V gene (reference sequence). Trimming cost V 1 base and J 3 bases, with 15 bases left between them. CDR3 region: CASSQVKRIGHTEAFF. CDR3 DNA sequence: TGTGCCAGCAGCCAAGTGAAGAGGATTGGGCACACTGAAGCTTTCTTT.

Only one count was recorded for this clonotype. The V call is TRBV24-1, the J call TRBJ1-2; 7 nucleotides align to TRBD1. The trim removed 3 bases at V and 0 bases at J, leaving 9 bases unmatched. CDR3 length: 17 amino acids. From germline, CDR1 is KGHDR and CDR2 SFDVKD. This CDR3 reads CATSDPWTGEANYGYTF. DNA for the CDR3: TGTGCCACCAGTGATCCTTGGACAGGAGAAGCTAACTATGGCTACACCTTC.

The CDR3 DNA is TGTGCCACGACAGTACAGGGTTTGAGTCAGCCCCAGCATTTT. It translates to CATTVQGLSQPQHF. This rearrangement joins TRBV6-6 to TRBJ1-5, with D perhaps matching TRBD1 (6 bases). Germline V gene sequence: CDR1 MNHNY, CDR2 SVGAGI (reference sequence). V was cut by 10 bases and J by 6 bases, with 19 bases left in between. CDR3 length: 14 amino acids.

The chain carries TRBV24-1 and TRBJ2-5; 9 bases agree with TRBD1. V dropped 4 bases and J dropped 0; count of bases not matched to a gene: 11. CDR1 is KGHDR and CDR2 is SFDVKD in the germline V gene. The CDR3 totals 18 residues. CDR3 sequence: CATSDYGTGQGDQETQYF. CDR3 coding DNA: TGTGCCACCAGTGACTACGGGACAGGGCAAGGAGACCAAGAGACCCAGTACTTC.

Worth noting for this clonotype: It is likely a read error, because the conserved phenylalanine at the end of the CDR3 is missing. The chain couples TRBV7-2 to TRBJ2-7, with a possible D match to TRBD1 (6 bases). The CDR3 totals 14 residues. CDR1 is SGHTA and CDR2 is FQGNSA in the germline V gene. Trimming removed 5 bases at V and 2 bases at J, with 13 bases between. CDR3 residues: CASSTHRAAYEQYL. CDR3 DNA: TGTGCCAGCAGCACTCACAGGGCAGCCTACGAGCAGTACTTG.

In this sample, this clonotype turned up a few times. V usage is TRBV7-2 and J usage is TRBJ2-7; 10 positions agree with TRBD1. V trimming: 1 base; J trimming: 1 base; junction bases outside the gene matches: 13. Germline loops: CDR1 SGHTA, CDR2 FQGNSA. CDR3 length: 19 amino acids. CDR3 nucleotide sequence: TGTGCCAGCAGCTTAGTTGTGGGGAGGGGGACAGGGGTTTCCTACGAGCAGTACTTC. It codes for CASSLVVGRGTGVSYEQYF.

This clonotype has a count of ten or more. The chain employs TRBV7-9 and TRBJ2-7; 9 bases align to TRBD1. Looked up from germline, CDR1 is SEHNR and CDR2 is FQNEAQ (reference sequence). This CDR3 comprises 16 residues. The junction had 6 bases not matched to a gene; V was cut back by 0 bases and J by 3 bases. The DNA for the CDR3 is TGTGCCAGCAGCTTAGCCCCGGGACAGGGTGGCTACGAGCAGTACTTC. Encoded protein: CASSLAPGQGGYEQYF.

This clonotype was recorded many times. This chain uses TRBV9 with TRBJ2-5, with 10 bases matching TRBD1. V shed 3 bases and J 5 bases; nucleotides not matched to a gene: 13. The germline CDR1 and CDR2 sequences are SGDLS and YYNGEE. The CDR3 consists of 17 residues. In DNA, the CDR3 is TGTGCCAGCAGCGCCTCTCCCGGGACAGGGGATCGGGAGACCCAGTACTTC. It is translated as CASSASPGTGDRETQYF.

CDR3 in DNA: TGTGCCATCAGCGGAGACTCCTACGAGCAGTACTTC. Translated, it gives CAISGDSYEQYF. J is TRBJ2-7 and V is TRBV10-3; D is ambiguous. The CDR3 is 12 residues long. Germline V gene lookup returns CDR1 ENHRY and CDR2 SYGVKD. V dropped 6 bases and J dropped 0 bases, with 6 bases sitting between them.

This clonotype was picked up many times. The chain recombines TRBV19 with TRBJ1-6, with D unresolved. V was clipped by 3 bases and J by 9 bases, with 15 bases between them. Germline V gene lookup returns CDR1 LNHDA and CDR2 SQIVND (reference sequence). This CDR3 has 15 residues. CDR3 sequence: CASSMDGRGFSPLHF. CDR3 sequence (DNA): TGTGCCAGTAGTATGGACGGCAGAGGTTTTTCACCCCTCCACTTT.